Shown below are 22 T cell receptor beta chains from a single sample sequenced in a study of blood T cell repertoires in COVID-19. Method: immunoSEQ multiplex PCR; TCRdb's copy keeps in-frame clones and lacks some. The sample consists of roughly 400,000 clones, roughly 90% of them appearing once. The sequenced sample was PBMCs or T cells enriched from blood (not recorded which). The receptors derive from a woman in her forties who had been exposed to COVID-19.

The V gene is TRBV5-4, the J gene TRBJ1-3; D is undetermined. The CDR3 sequence is 14 residues long. Germline V gene sequence: CDR1 SGHNT, CDR2 YYREEE (reference sequence). V gave up 0 bases and J gave up 7 bases, with 11 bases separating them. As DNA, the CDR3 is TGTGCCAGCAGCTTGGATCCGGGATTGAACACCATATATTTT. It translates to CASSLDPGLNTIYF.

Here the CDR3 DNA reads TGTGCCAGCAGCCCAACCCCTGGCCCTGTCCCCCTCCACTTT. Protein: CASSPTPGPVPLHF. This chain connects TRBV7-3 to TRBJ1-6; D is ambiguous. The germline CDR1 and CDR2 sequences are SGHTA and FQGTGA. The CDR3 consists of 14 residues. Trimming removed 5 bases from V and 13 bases from J, with 18 bases in between.

CDR3 loop: CASSPIDRGGTEAFF. CDR3 DNA sequence: TGTGCCAGCTCACCGATTGACAGGGGTGGAACTGAAGCTTTCTTT. The V call is TRBV18, the J call TRBJ1-1, with 8 positions matching TRBD1. The CDR3 loop spans 15 amino acids. V lost 3 bases to trimming and J lost 5 bases; unmatched junction nucleotides: 8. Germline V CDR1 and CDR2: KGHSH, LQKENI. The entire variable domain, with the rest obtained from reference TRBV18 and TRBJ1-1, is as follows: NAGVMQNPRHLVRRRGQEARLRCSPMKGHSHVYWYRQLPEEGLKFMVYLQKENIIDESGMPKERFSAEFPKEGPSILRIQQVVRGDSAAYFCASSPIDRGGTEAFFGQGTRLTVV.

V and J are TRBV4-3 and TRBJ1-2; TRBD1 matches at 9 bases. The CDR3 consists of 16 residues. With V trimmed by 3 bases and J by 5 bases, 10 bases remained unmatched. Germline-derived CDR1 and CDR2 are LGHNA and YSLEER. The CDR3 loop reads CASSHVSGTGSYGYTF. CDR3 nucleotide sequence: TGCGCCAGCAGCCATGTTTCCGGGACAGGGAGTTATGGCTACACCTTC.

This chain connects TRBV27 to TRBJ1-5; 7 bases fit TRBD1. The CDR3 spans 18 residues. Germline loops: CDR1 MNHEY, CDR2 SMNVEV (reference sequence). The J segment lost 0 bases and the V segment lost 2 bases, leaving 10 bases of the junction unmatched. The chain's CDR3 is CASSLRVTGPISNQPQHF. Here the CDR3 DNA reads TGTGCCAGCAGTTTACGCGTGACAGGGCCCATTAGCAATCAGCCCCAGCATTTT.

The genes are TRBV7-6 and TRBJ2-5, with a weak D call TRBD2 (5 bases). The CDR3 covers 16 residues. Trimming left V 2 bases short and J 4 bases short, with 17 bases between. Per germline, CDR1 SGHVS and CDR2 FNYEAQ. In nucleotides, the CDR3 is TGTGCCAGCAGCTTACTCGTATCCGGGATTGGAGAGACCCAGTACTTC. As protein: CASSLLVSGIGETQYF.

The V and J genes are TRBV30 and TRBJ2-5; the match to TRBD2 covers 12 bases. V shed 7 bases and J 5 bases; nucleotides not matched to a gene: 5. The V gene's germline CDR1 is GTSNPN and CDR2 SVGIG (reference sequence). There are 13 residues in the CDR3. DNA of the CDR3: TGTGCCTCCCTAGCGGGGGGGCGTGAGACCCAGTACTTC. It codes for CASLAGGRETQYF.

This clone was found once. The V and J genes are TRBV7-9 and TRBJ1-1, with 9 bases lining up with TRBD1. CDR3 length: 16 amino acids. Germline lookup yields CDR1 SEHNR and CDR2 FQNEAQ (reference sequence). V lost 4 bases and J lost 0; bases outside the gene matches: 6. CDR3 nucleotides: TGTGCCAGCAGCTCGTCCGGGACAGGGATGAACACTGAAGCTTTCTTT. This encodes CASSSSGTGMNTEAFF. The full variable domain, completed using reference TRBV7-9 and TRBJ1-1, is DTGVSQNPRHKITKRGQNVTFRCDPISEHNRLYWYRQTLGQGPEFLTYFQNEAQLEKSRLLSDRFSAERPKGSFSTLEIQRTEQGDSAMYLCASSSSGTGMNTEAFFGQGTRLTVV.

The rearrangement joins TRBV3-1 (or the pseudogene TRBV3-2) to TRBJ1-3; 8 bases match TRBD1. V lost 0 bases to trimming and J lost 3 bases; unmatched junction nucleotides: 7. Germline V gene lookup returns CDR1 LGHDT and CDR2 YNNKEL (reference sequence). This CDR3 is 17 amino acids long. In DNA, the CDR3 is TGTGCCAGCAGCCAAGAATTCGCAGGGGGCGGTGGAAACACCATATATTTT. Translation gives CASSQEFAGGGGNTIYF.

The rearrangement uses TRBV19 and TRBJ1-2, with D hard to call. Germline V gene sequence: CDR1 LNHDA, CDR2 SQIVND (reference sequence). This CDR3 spans 13 amino acids. Trimming took off 2 bases at V and 9 bases at J, with 13 bases between the two ends. CDR3: CASSIRGYGSYTF. The CDR3 region has the DNA TGTGCCAGTAGTATAAGAGGGTACGGGAGCTACACCTTC.

V and J are TRBV7-9 and TRBJ1-2; 7 positions match TRBD1. This CDR3 spans 14 amino acids. Trimming at V came to 5 bases and at J to 8 bases, leaving 11 bases not matched to a gene. CDR1 SEHNR and CDR2 FQNEAQ come from the germline V gene (reference sequence). CDR3 DNA: TGTGCCAGCAGCACGGCTCGGGGACAGTCGGGCTACACCTTC. Its protein product is CASSTARGQSGYTF.

In its sample, this clone was seen a few times. The rearrangement links TRBV24-1 to TRBJ1-2; perhaps TRBD1 as D (5 bases). The V gene's germline CDR1 is KGHDR and CDR2 SFDVKD. Trimming removed 3 bases from V and 2 bases from J, with 9 bases in between. This CDR3 is built from 14 residues. CDR3 coding DNA: TGTGCCACCAGTGATGCAGGGAGGAACTATGGCTACACCTTC. It codes for CATSDAGRNYGYTF.

V usage is TRBV15 and J usage is TRBJ2-7; 9 bases agree with TRBD1. V was clipped by 4 bases and J by 2 bases; unmatched bases: 3. This CDR3 has 14 amino acids. The germline V gene has CDR1 LNHNV and CDR2 YYDKDF (reference sequence). CDR3 residues: CATSTRDRAYEQYF. DNA of the CDR3: TGTGCCACCAGCACCCGGGACAGGGCCTACGAGCAGTACTTC. Variable domain in full (rest from reference TRBV15 and TRBJ2-7): DAMVIQNPRYQVTQFGKPVTLSCSQTLNHNVMYWYQQKSSQAPKLLFHYYDKDFNNEADTPDNFQSRRPNTSFCFLDIRSPGLGDTAMYLCATSTRDRAYEQYFGPGTRLTVT.

V is TRBV18 and J is TRBJ1-3, with no clear D. CDR1 is KGHSH and CDR2 is LQKENI in the germline V gene. Trimming took off 3 bases at V and 3 bases at J, with 12 bases between the two ends. This CDR3 spans 15 amino acids. CDR3 amino acids: CASSPSSQVGNTIYF. The DNA for the CDR3 is TGTGCCAGCTCACCGTCTTCCCAGGTTGGAAACACCATATATTTT.

This clone was observed once. The gene calls are TRBV14 and TRBJ1-4; tentatively, D is TRBD1 (5 bases). Germline V lookup: CDR1 SGHDN, CDR2 FVKESK. V was trimmed by 0 bases and J by 10 bases, leaving 12 bases between them. The CDR3 is 14 amino acids. The CDR3 reads CASSQEGSGGKLFF. The CDR3 nucleotides are TGTGCCAGCAGCCAAGAGGGTTCGGGGGGAAAACTGTTTTTT.

The J gene is TRBJ1-6, the V gene TRBV19, with TRBD1 matching 7 bases. V gave up 6 bases and J gave up 0 bases; unmatched junction bases: 2. Per germline, CDR1 LNHDA and CDR2 SQIVND (reference sequence). The CDR3 is 15 residues long. The CDR3 nucleotides are TGTGCCAGTAGGGGACAGAGCTCCTATAATTCACCCCTCCACTTT. Residues: CASRGQSSYNSPLHF.

This clone was counted a single time. This chain links TRBV7-2 with TRBJ2-1; 7 nucleotides match TRBD2. Germline V gene data show CDR1 as SGHTA and CDR2 as FQGNSA. The CDR3 length is 16 residues. V lost 5 bases and J lost 8; bases outside the gene matches: 15. Written as DNA, the CDR3 is TGTGCCAGCAGCCAAGCGGGGCTAGCGCCCTGGGATGAGCAGTTCTTC. It translates to CASSQAGLAPWDEQFF.

The chain has TRBV27 and TRBJ1-2; TRBD1 might be the D (6 bases). The germline V gene encodes CDR1 MNHEY and CDR2 SMNVEV (reference sequence). Trimming pared 7 bases from V and 7 bases from J, leaving 16 bases between. The CDR3 has 13 residues. The CDR3 coding sequence is TGTGCCAGCACTTCAGGGGCGGGTCTTGGCTACACCTTC. This codes for CASTSGAGLGYTF.

J is TRBJ1-1 and V is TRBV3-1 (or the pseudogene TRBV3-2); D remains ambiguous. This CDR3 is built from 15 residues. With 0 bases removed from V and 4 bases from J, the gap between germline ends came to 12 bases. In germline, CDR1 is LGHDT, CDR2 YNNKEL (reference sequence). CDR3 loop: CASSQEWRRATEAFF. In DNA, the CDR3 is TGTGCCAGCAGCCAAGAATGGAGAAGAGCCACTGAAGCTTTCTTT.

J is TRBJ2-4 and V is TRBV13; maybe TRBD1 (6 bases). The CDR3 runs 16 residues. Between the trimmed V and J ends, which lost 3 bases and 0 bases, there was a span of 12 bases. The germline V gene has CDR1 PRHDT and CDR2 FYEKMQ (reference sequence). The CDR3 DNA reads as TGTGCCAGCAGCTTGGCAGGGGTTCGAGCCAAAAACATTCAGTACTTC. Amino acids: CASSLAGVRAKNIQYF. Variable domain in full (rest from reference TRBV13 and TRBJ2-4): AAGVIQSPRHLIKEKRETATLKCYPIPRHDTVYWYQQGPGQDPQFLISFYEKMQSDKGSIPDRFSAQQFSDYHSELNMSSLELGDSALYFCASSLAGVRAKNIQYFGAGTRLSVL.

The chain links TRBV19 to TRBJ1-6; D possibly corresponds to TRBD1 (6 bases). V was trimmed by 3 bases and J by 8 bases, leaving 11 bases between them. The germline V gene encodes CDR1 LNHDA and CDR2 SQIVND (reference sequence). The CDR3 runs 14 residues. The CDR3 loop is CASSIWGRDSPLHF. The DNA for the CDR3 is TGTGCCAGTAGTATCTGGGGGCGAGATTCACCCCTCCACTTT.

The rearrangement uses TRBV2 and TRBJ2-2; D is unclear. This CDR3 spans 15 amino acids. CDR1 is SNHLY and CDR2 is FYNNEI in the germline V gene. Trimming pared 2 bases from V and 0 bases from J, leaving 7 bases between. The CDR3 DNA sequence: TGTGCCAGCAGTGAACAGGCTGCGAACACCGGGGAGCTGTTTTTT. This translates into CASSEQAANTGELFF. The full variable domain, in which reference TRBV2 and TRBJ2-2 provide the parts outside the CDR3, is EPEVTQTPSHQVTQMGQEVILRCVPISNHLYFYWYRQILGQKVEFLVSFYNNEISEKSEIFDDQFSVERPDGSNFTLKIRSTKLEDSAMYFCASSEQAANTGELFFGEGSRLTVL.